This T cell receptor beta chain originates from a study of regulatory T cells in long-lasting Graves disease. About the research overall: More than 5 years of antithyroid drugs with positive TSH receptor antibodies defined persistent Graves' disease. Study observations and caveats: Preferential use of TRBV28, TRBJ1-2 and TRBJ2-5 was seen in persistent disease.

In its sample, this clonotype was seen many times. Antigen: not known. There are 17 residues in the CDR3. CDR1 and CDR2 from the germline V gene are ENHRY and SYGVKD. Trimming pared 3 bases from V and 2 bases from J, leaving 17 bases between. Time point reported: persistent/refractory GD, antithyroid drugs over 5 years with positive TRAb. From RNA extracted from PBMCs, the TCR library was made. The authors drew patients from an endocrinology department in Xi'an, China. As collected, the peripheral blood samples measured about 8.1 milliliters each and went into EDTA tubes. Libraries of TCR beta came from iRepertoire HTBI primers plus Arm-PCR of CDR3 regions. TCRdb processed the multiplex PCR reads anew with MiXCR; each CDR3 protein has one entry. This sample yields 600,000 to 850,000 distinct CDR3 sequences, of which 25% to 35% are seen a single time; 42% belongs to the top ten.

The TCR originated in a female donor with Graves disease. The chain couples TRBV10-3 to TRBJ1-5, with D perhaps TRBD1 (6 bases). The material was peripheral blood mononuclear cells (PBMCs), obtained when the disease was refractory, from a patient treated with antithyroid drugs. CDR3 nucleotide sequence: TGTGCCATCAGTGATATAACAGGGCCTGGGGGCAATCAGCCCCAGCATTTT. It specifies CAISDITGPGGNQPQHF.